These 29 T cell receptor beta chains share one sample of origin, sequenced in a study of blood T cells in healthy people across ages. A second PCR, run for roughly 7 to 12 cycles, used a sample-barcoded 5' primer plus a J-beta primer mix. TCRdb reprocessed the 5' RACE reads with MiXCR, giving one entry per CDR3 protein. The sample records 2 million or so distinct CDR3 sequences, about 50% being singletons. The source material was blood. These receptor sequences come from a woman aged 35 to 49 in good health.

The J gene is TRBJ1-1, the V gene TRBV6-5; perhaps TRBD1 as D (5 bases). The CDR3 length is 15 residues. V was cut by 2 bases and J by 4 bases, with 14 bases left in between. The germline V gene has CDR1 MNHEY and CDR2 SVGAGI. CDR3 nucleotide sequence: TGTGCCAGCAGTTACGGAGTAGGGGCTGGCACTGAAGCTTTCTTT. Translation gives CASSYGVGAGTEAFF.

The genes are TRBV20-1 and TRBJ2-5; tentatively, D is TRBD1 (6 bases). The CDR3 totals 14 residues. Germline V gene data show CDR1 as DFQATT and CDR2 as SNEGSKA (reference sequence). Trimming shortened V by 3 bases and J by 3 bases, and 14 bases separated the two germline ends. This chain's CDR3 is CSASSGRGKETQYF. Written as DNA, the CDR3 is TGCAGTGCTAGTTCGGGCAGGGGTAAAGAGACCCAGTACTTC.

J is TRBJ2-3 and V is TRBV3-1; D not certain. CDR3 size: 15 residues. Trimming stripped 4 bases from V and 4 bases from J, with 15 bases between. In germline, CDR1 is LGHDT, CDR2 YNNKEL (reference sequence). The CDR3 nucleotides read TGTGCCAGCAGCCGGACGGATACCGCACCAGATACGCAGTATTTT. It is translated as CASSRTDTAPDTQYF.

The chain employs TRBV7-8 and TRBJ2-1; no reliable D call. CDR1 and CDR2 (germline): SGHVS, FQNEAQ. This CDR3 comprises 13 residues. Trimming took 0 bases from V and 4 from J, leaving 4 bases between them. CDR3 residues: CASSLAIYNEQFF. The DNA of the CDR3 is TGTGCCAGCAGCTTAGCTATTTACAATGAGCAGTTCTTC.

This sequence joins TRBV20-1 and TRBJ1-1; D is unclear. V shed 2 bases and J shed 3 bases, with 7 bases lying between them. The CDR3 is made up of 12 amino acids. The V gene's germline CDR1 is DFQATT and CDR2 SNEGSKA (reference sequence). The CDR3: CSARLRYTEAFF. The CDR3 DNA reads as TGCAGTGCTAGATTACGGTACACTGAAGCTTTCTTT.

The chain combines TRBV11-2 with TRBJ2-1, with 8 bases fitting TRBD2. The V gene's germline CDR1 is SGHAT and CDR2 FQNNGV. This CDR3 is built from 14 residues. V dropped 7 bases and J dropped 6; count of bases not matched to a gene: 8. CDR3 amino acids: CASTFGGVGNEQFF. Written as DNA, the CDR3 is TGTGCCAGCACCTTCGGGGGGGTGGGCAATGAGCAGTTCTTC.

This clonotype was counted a few times. The chain combines TRBV4-2 with TRBJ2-3, with D hard to call. CDR3 length: 15 amino acids. Trimming took 2 bases from V and 3 from J, leaving 12 bases between them. Germline V gives CDR1 LGHNA, CDR2 YNFKEQ. CDR3 sequence reads: CASSQTEWGTDTQYF. CDR3 in DNA: TGTGCCAGCAGCCAAACCGAGTGGGGTACAGATACGCAGTATTTT.

The chain has TRBV15 and TRBJ2-4, with D perhaps matching TRBD2 (6 bases). The CDR3 is 16 residues long. The germline CDR1 and CDR2 sequences are LNHNV and YYDKDF (reference sequence). The V end lost 0 bases, the J end lost 2 bases, and 11 bases lay between the germline ends. The CDR3: CATSRDGRRTKNIQYF. The CDR3 DNA is TGTGCCACCAGCAGAGATGGGAGGAGGACCAAAAACATTCAGTACTTC.

This rearrangement joins TRBV7-2 to TRBJ2-7; TRBD1 matches 10 bases. The J call may be incorrect, as the DNA end agrees better with TRBJ2-5. Germline V gene lookup returns CDR1 SGHTA and CDR2 FQGNSA. This CDR3 has 17 amino acids. The CDR3 sequence: CASSPRRGQGIRETQYF. The DNA for the CDR3 is TGTGCCAGCAGCCCGAGGCGGGGACAGGGGATACGAGAGACCCAGTACTTC.

V and J are TRBV29-1 and TRBJ2-1; D gene unclear. CDR1 SQVTM and CDR2 ANQGSEA come from the germline V gene. The CDR3 contains 11 residues. Trimming took off 5 bases at V and 1 base at J, with 3 bases between the two ends. Here the CDR3 DNA reads TGCAGCGTTTATTCCTACAATGAGCAGTTCTTC. Amino acids: CSVYSYNEQFF.

Comment on this clonotype: The junction differs from germline at one of its ends, possibly a read error. This chain links TRBV6-5 with TRBJ1-5, with D possibly matching TRBD1 (5 bases). CDR1 is MNHEY, CDR2 SVGAGI, per germline. The CDR3 totals 16 residues. CDR3 amino acids: CASSDSGTGFNQPQHF. The CDR3 nucleotides are TGTGCCAGCAGTGACTCCGGGACGGGATTTAATCAGCCCCAGCATTTT.

The gene calls are TRBV3-1 and TRBJ2-7, with D uncertain. This CDR3 is built from 15 residues. CDR1 and CDR2 (germline): LGHDT, YNNKEL (reference sequence). V lost 1 base and J 0 bases, leaving 10 bases between the germline ends. The CDR3 is CASSQAQEISYEQYF. The CDR3 DNA sequence: TGTGCCAGCAGCCAAGCCCAGGAGATCTCCTACGAGCAGTACTTC.

The J gene is TRBJ2-5, the V gene TRBV9; D is perhaps TRBD2 (5 bases). Trimming left V 0 bases short and J 4 bases short, with 16 bases between. The CDR3 is 16 amino acids. The V gene's germline CDR1 is SGDLS and CDR2 YYNGEE. The CDR3 nucleotides read TGTGCCAGCAGCGTAGACTCTGGGAGAGGTGCAGAGACCCAGTACTTC. Encoded protein: CASSVDSGRGAETQYF. Based on the CDR3 plus reference TRBV9 and TRBJ2-5, the full variable domain is DSGVTQTPKHLITATGQRVTLRCSPRSGDLSVYWYQQSLDQGLQFLIQYYNGEERAKGNILERFSAQQFPDLHSELNLSSLELGDSALYFCASSVDSGRGAETQYFGPGTRLLVL.

The chain employs TRBV7-9 and TRBJ1-2; D is unresolved. The ends were cut back, 5 bases at V and 6 bases at J, with 13 bases in the middle. Germline V gene sequence: CDR1 SEHNR, CDR2 FQNEAQ (reference sequence). The CDR3 is made up of 13 amino acids. The DNA of the CDR3 is TGTGCCAGCAGCGCCCCCCAGTTTCATGGCTACACCTTC. It codes for CASSAPQFHGYTF.

In DNA form, the CDR3 reads TGTGCCAGCAGTGACCAGGGGCCGATAGGGGGGGAGCAGTACTTC. This sequence encodes CASSDQGPIGGEQYF. This chain uses TRBV6-1 with TRBJ2-4; TRBD2 might be the D (7 bases). The ends were cut back, 3 bases at V and 13 bases at J, with 22 bases in the middle. Per the germline V gene, CDR1 is MNHNS and CDR2 is SASEGT. The CDR3 is 15 amino acids.

The chain has TRBV9 and TRBJ2-5, with TRBD1 matching over 9 bases. The J call may be in error: the DNA end matches TRBJ2-7 better. The germline V gene has CDR1 SGDLS and CDR2 YYNGEE. CDR3 size: 15 residues. The CDR3 DNA reads TGTGCCAGCAGCGTCGCCGGGACAGGGATCTACGAGCAGTACTTC. It yields the protein CASSVAGTGIYEQYF.

This rearrangement joins TRBV28 to TRBJ1-2; D perhaps matches TRBD1 (6 bases). Germline assignment: CDR1 MDHEN and CDR2 SYDVKM. The length of the CDR3 is 13 residues. V shed 7 bases and J shed 0 bases, with 9 bases lying between them. CDR3 DNA sequence: TGTGCCAGCAAGGACAGCTCTAACTATGGCTACACCTTC. This encodes CASKDSSNYGYTF.

The chain recombines TRBV29-1 with TRBJ2-1; TRBD2 agrees at 15 bases. This CDR3 is 14 amino acids long. V lost 5 bases and J lost 5; bases outside the gene matches: 1. Germline V gene lookup returns CDR1 SQVTM and CDR2 ANQGSEA. This CDR3 is CSVRTSGGDNEQFF. The CDR3 DNA sequence: TGCAGCGTTCGGACTAGCGGGGGGGACAATGAGCAGTTCTTC.

In nucleotides, the CDR3 is TGTGCCAGCAGCCAAGAGCGTAGCGGGGGGTCACGAGAGCAGTTCTTC. It specifies CASSQERSGGSREQFF. V usage is TRBV3-1 and J usage is TRBJ2-1; 10 nucleotides line up with TRBD2. The junction had 9 bases not matched to a gene; V was cut back by 0 bases and J by 10 bases. Germline CDR1 LGHDT, CDR2 YNNKEL (reference sequence). The CDR3 contains 16 residues.

This chain links TRBV15 with TRBJ2-6; weak D call: TRBD2 (5 bases). The CDR3 is 16 residues long. Trimming took 3 bases from V and 0 from J, leaving 9 bases between them. The germline V gene has CDR1 LNHNV and CDR2 YYDKDF (reference sequence). CDR3 in DNA: TGTGCCACCAGCAGGGGAGTTGCCTCTGGGGCCAACGTCCTGACTTTC. It specifies CATSRGVASGANVLTF.

The chain couples TRBV7-6 to TRBJ2-1; 9 nucleotides match TRBD1. The CDR3 contains 15 residues. The V segment lost 7 bases and the J segment 4 bases; nucleotides outside the gene matches: 8. Germline-derived CDR1 and CDR2 are SGHVS and FNYEAQ. In DNA, the CDR3 is TGTGCCAGCACATCCGGGACAGGGCTTTACAATGAGCAGTTCTTC. Translating gives CASTSGTGLYNEQFF.

The rearrangement joins TRBV7-2 to TRBJ2-3; no definite D call. This CDR3 has 14 residues. Germline-derived CDR1 and CDR2 are SGHTA and FQGNSA. V lost 0 bases, J lost 2 bases, and 6 bases lay in between. CDR3 loop: CASSLAWLTDTQYF. As DNA, the CDR3 is TGTGCCAGCAGCTTAGCGTGGCTCACAGATACGCAGTATTTT.

This clonotype has a handful of counts. The J gene is TRBJ1-4, the V gene TRBV6-5; possibly TRBD1 for D (5 bases). Trimming left V 2 bases short and J 10 bases short, with 17 bases between. The CDR3 length is 15 residues. Germline values: CDR1 MNHEY, CDR2 SVGAGI. The CDR3 coding sequence is TGTGCCAGCAGTTACGCCCGGGACGGCCCCTCAAAACTGTTTTTT. Protein: CASSYARDGPSKLFF.

The genes are TRBV6-2 or TRBV6-3 and TRBJ2-1; TRBD2 aligns across 8 bases. Trimming at V came to 6 bases and at J to 9 bases, leaving 13 bases not matched to a gene. CDR1 and CDR2 (germline): MNHEY, SVGEGT. The CDR3 runs to 15 residues. CDR3 coding DNA: TGTGCCAGCAGCTGGACGGGGGGGGAGAAGGGTGAGCAGTTCTTC. This encodes CASSWTGGEKGEQFF.

The rearrangement joins TRBV5-1 to TRBJ2-3; TRBD2 might be the D (7 bases). Deletions cut 2 bases from V and 4 bases from J, with 14 bases between. This CDR3 has 15 amino acids. Germline-derived CDR1 and CDR2 are SGHRS and YFSETQ. This CDR3 reads CASSFEGGPADTQYF. CDR3 DNA: TGCGCCAGCAGCTTTGAGGGGGGGCCTGCAGATACGCAGTATTTT.

This clonotype was seen a few times. V usage is TRBV2 and J usage is TRBJ1-1; D remains ambiguous. The CDR3 has 11 amino acids. V was trimmed by 6 bases and J by 6 bases, leaving 8 bases between them. Germline CDR1 SNHLY, CDR2 FYNNEI. The CDR3 loop is CASRRGAEAFF. Here the CDR3 DNA reads TGTGCCAGCAGGCGAGGAGCTGAAGCTTTCTTT.

The chain links TRBV7-9 to TRBJ2-1; D is ambiguous. The J call may not be correct, given that the DNA end is closer to TRBJ2-7. Germline CDR1 SEHNR, CDR2 FQNEAQ (reference sequence). CDR3 length: 13 residues. CDR3 sequence reads: CASTLDGYNEQYF. As DNA, the CDR3 is TGTGCCAGCACCTTGGACGGGTACAATGAGCAGTACTTC.

This clonotype was seen only a few times. V usage is TRBV6-5 and J usage is TRBJ2-5; 12 nucleotides agree with TRBD2. Germline CDR1 reads MNHEY; CDR2 reads SVGAGI. V shed 2 bases, J shed 4 bases, and the junction held 11 bases outside the gene matches. CDR3 length equals 18 residues. The CDR3, as DNA: TGTGCCAGCAGTTACACCGGGACTAGCGGGTACCCCGGAGAGACCCAGTACTTC. Translated: CASSYTGTSGYPGETQYF.

This rearrangement joins TRBV29-1 to TRBJ2-5; 8 bases match TRBD2. Germline CDR1 is SQVTM and CDR2 is ANQGSEA. V lost 5 bases, J lost 2 bases, and 7 bases stayed unmatched. The CDR3 covers 14 residues. The chain's CDR3 is CSVSAGGRQETQYF. In DNA form, the CDR3 reads TGCAGCGTTTCGGCGGGGGGCAGACAAGAGACCCAGTACTTC.